The 23 T cell receptor beta chains below come from one sample, sequenced in a study of shared clonotypes between healthy human individuals. The repertoire was sequenced with immunoSEQ multiplex PCR; TCRdb's copy has only in-frame clones and lacks some. The data hold over a million clones, with about 96% observed a single time. Sequenced: naive CD4+ T cells sorted from blood. Subset meaning: CD45RA+ positively selected. These receptors all stem from a man aged 25-40 years in good health.

The chain couples TRBV5-1 to TRBJ2-7; no firm D call. The CDR3 covers 12 residues. Germline V gene data show CDR1 as SGHRS and CDR2 as YFSETQ. The V and J ends lost 0 bases and 6 bases respectively, with 7 bases between them. In DNA, the CDR3 is TGCGCCAGCAGCTTGGCCCAGACCGAGCAGTACTTC. This sequence encodes CASSLAQTEQYF.

This chain joins TRBV5-1 and TRBJ2-1, with TRBD2 as a possible D gene (5 bases). The germline CDR1 and CDR2 sequences are SGHRS and YFSETQ. With 4 bases removed from V and 5 bases from J, the gap between germline ends came to 16 bases. The CDR3 covers 15 residues. CDR3 nucleotides: TGCGCCAGCAGCATCCCTGGTAGCGCAAACAATGAGCAGTTCTTC. Translation gives CASSIPGSANNEQFF.

This clone was picked up one time. The chain is built from TRBV7-8 and TRBJ2-2; 7 bases match TRBD1. This CDR3 is built from 15 residues. Germline CDR1 and CDR2: SGHVS and FQNEAQ. Trimming cost V 5 bases and J 1 base; bases outside gene matches: 4. CDR3 sequence reads: CASSPNRGNTGELFF. The CDR3 DNA reads as TGTGCCAGCAGCCCAAACAGGGGGAACACCGGGGAGCTGTTTTTT.

V and J are TRBV2 and TRBJ2-7; 9 bases map to TRBD1. The germline V gene has CDR1 SNHLY and CDR2 FYNNEI. The CDR3 is 14 amino acids. J lost 5 bases, V lost 8 bases, and 10 bases had no gene match. CDR3 sequence: CASPPGQGDHEQYF. The CDR3 nucleotides read TGTGCCAGCCCCCCGGGACAGGGTGACCACGAGCAGTACTTC.

The chain uses TRBV19 and TRBJ1-2, with 7 bases that match TRBD1. Germline assignment: CDR1 LNHDA and CDR2 SQIVND (reference sequence). J lost 7 bases, V lost 4 bases, and 6 bases had no gene match. This CDR3 spans 13 amino acids. As DNA, the CDR3 is TGTGCCAGTAGTACGGACAGGCGCCGTGGCTACACCTTC. This encodes CASSTDRRRGYTF.

The chain links TRBV6-1 to TRBJ1-2; D is unclear. Trimming removed 2 bases at V and 2 bases at J, with 9 bases between. Germline lookup yields CDR1 MNHNS and CDR2 SASEGT. This CDR3 is built from 14 residues. The CDR3 region is CASSEKTGNYGYTF. The CDR3 region has the DNA TGTGCCAGCAGTGAAAAAACTGGGAACTATGGCTACACCTTC.

This clone was seen once. CDR3 bases: TGTGCCAGCAGTTTTAACAGGGTGGATGAAGCTTTCTTT. Encoded protein: CASSFNRVDEAFF. The chain is built from TRBV6-5 and TRBJ1-1; D may be TRBD1 (6 bases). The V end was cut by 4 bases, the J end by 7 bases, with 13 bases between. The CDR3 runs 13 residues. Germline CDR1 is MNHEY and CDR2 is SVGAGI.

The chain uses TRBV2 and TRBJ2-3; TRBD2 aligns across 7 bases. The CDR3 totals 15 residues. CDR1 is SNHLY and CDR2 is FYNNEI in the germline V gene. Losses at the gene ends were 5 bases for V and 3 bases for J; bases not matched to a gene: 8. CDR3: CASSWMRGGTDTQYF. The CDR3 nucleotides read TGTGCCAGCAGTTGGATGCGGGGAGGGACAGATACGCAGTATTTT.

This chain joins TRBV10-3 and TRBJ2-7; D might be TRBD2 (7 bases). The germline CDR1 and CDR2 sequences are ENHRY and SYGVKD. Trimming left V 4 bases short and J 3 bases short, with 13 bases between. The CDR3 length is 14 residues. The CDR3 bases are TGTGCCATCAGTGGTCTGGGAGGGGGCTACGAGCAGTACTTC. As protein: CAISGLGGGYEQYF.

The gene calls are TRBV27 and TRBJ1-3, with D perhaps matching TRBD1 (6 bases). Germline assignment: CDR1 MNHEY and CDR2 SMNVEV (reference sequence). This CDR3 region has 15 residues. Trimming removed 2 bases at V and 2 bases at J, with 10 bases between. CDR3 protein: CASSLQGITGNTIYF. The CDR3 DNA follows: TGTGCCAGCAGTTTACAGGGGATCACTGGAAACACCATATATTTT.

This chain joins TRBV5-4 and TRBJ1-1; 9 nucleotides line up with TRBD1. CDR3 length equals 15 residues. V lost 4 bases, J lost 6 bases, and 10 bases stayed unmatched. CDR1 SGHNT and CDR2 YYREEE come from the germline V gene (reference sequence). Here the CDR3 reads CASSSRQGGVPEAFF. CDR3 nucleotides: TGTGCCAGCAGCAGCCGACAGGGGGGGGTCCCTGAAGCTTTCTTT.

The genes are TRBV18 and TRBJ1-2; D is unclear. The CDR3 extends over 16 amino acids. Germline lookup yields CDR1 KGHSH and CDR2 LQKENI. V was pared by 3 bases and J by 2 bases, with 16 bases between. The CDR3 region has the DNA TGTGCCAGCTCACCCTCCAGAGAGCCTAGAAACTATGGCTACACCTTC. It translates to CASSPSREPRNYGYTF. The complete variable domain, with remaining parts taken from reference TRBV18 and TRBJ1-2, reads NAGVMQNPRHLVRRRGQEARLRCSPMKGHSHVYWYRQLPEEGLKFMVYLQKENIIDESGMPKERFSAEFPKEGPSILRIQQVVRGDSAAYFCASSPSREPRNYGYTFGSGTRLTVV.

For this clone: Other nucleotide sequences in the sample specify the same CDR3. The chain carries TRBV5-1 and TRBJ2-6, with 10 bases identical to TRBD1. The V segment lost 4 bases and the J segment 0 bases; nucleotides outside the gene matches: 4. Germline CDR1 and CDR2: SGHRS and YFSETQ. CDR3 size: 17 residues. CDR3 protein: CASSRDRGSSGANVLTF. Here the CDR3 DNA reads TGCGCCAGCAGCAGGGACAGGGGCAGCTCTGGGGCCAACGTCCTGACTTTC.

The chain uses TRBV7-6 and TRBJ2-5; D is uncertain. This CDR3 contains 16 residues. Per germline, CDR1 SGHVS and CDR2 FNYEAQ. V gave up 5 bases and J gave up 5 bases, with 21 bases separating them. The CDR3 region is CASSRNLPGSLETQYF. The CDR3 nucleotides read TGTGCCAGCAGCCGAAACCTGCCAGGATCTTTGGAGACCCAGTACTTC.

The chain has TRBV5-5 and TRBJ2-7; 7 nucleotides line up with TRBD1. V shed 4 bases and J 0 bases; nucleotides not matched to a gene: 7. Per germline, CDR1 SGHKS and CDR2 YYEKEE (reference sequence). CDR3 length: 15 residues. The DNA of the CDR3 is TGTGCCAGCAGCCCGGGGACAGTGAGCTCCTACGAGCAGTACTTC. This gives the protein CASSPGTVSSYEQYF.

V gene TRBV9 combines with J gene TRBJ1-1; unclear D gene. V was clipped by 0 bases and J by 1 base, with 7 bases between them. The CDR3 contains 14 residues. In germline, CDR1 is SGDLS, CDR2 YYNGEE. The CDR3 DNA reads as TGTGCCAGCAGCGTAGAAGGTTCGAACACTGAAGCTTTCTTT. The encoded protein is CASSVEGSNTEAFF.

This clone was detected only once. The rearrangement uses TRBV6-5 and TRBJ1-4, with TRBD1 matching over 8 bases. Germline trimming cut 4 bases from V and 8 bases from J; bases unmatched to any gene: 3. Germline V gives CDR1 MNHEY, CDR2 SVGAGI. The CDR3 runs to 13 residues. The CDR3 sequence: CASSSYRGEKLFF. In DNA, the CDR3 is TGTGCCAGCAGTTCCTACAGGGGGGAAAAACTGTTTTTT.

V gene TRBV5-5 combines with J gene TRBJ2-3, with D possibly matching TRBD1 (7 bases). CDR1 SGHKS and CDR2 YYEKEE come from the germline V gene (reference sequence). The V gene lost 9 bases and the J gene lost 2 bases, with 19 bases spanning the gap. This CDR3 has 15 residues. The CDR3 nucleotides read TGTGCCACCAGGGGGGCGGGTTTAGACACAGATACGCAGTATTTT. Its protein is CATRGAGLDTDTQYF. The variable domain in full, completed from reference TRBV5-5 and TRBJ2-3, reads DAGVTQSPTHLIKTRGQQVTLRCSPISGHKSVSWYQQVLGQGPQFIFQYYEKEERGRGNFPDRFSARQFPNYSSELNVNALLLGDSALYLCATRGAGLDTDTQYFGPGTRLTVL.

This rearrangement joins TRBV9 to TRBJ2-1, with 12 bases aligning to TRBD2. The germline CDR1 and CDR2 sequences are SGDLS and YYNGEE. Losses at the gene ends were 4 bases for V and 8 bases for J; bases not matched to a gene: 7. CDR3 length: 15 residues. Written as DNA, the CDR3 is TGTGCCAGCAGCCCGCGACTAGCGGGAGTCCATGAGCAGTTCTTC. Amino acid sequence: CASSPRLAGVHEQFF. Variable domain in full (rest from reference TRBV9 and TRBJ2-1): DSGVTQTPKHLITATGQRVTLRCSPRSGDLSVYWYQQSLDQGLQFLIQYYNGEERAKGNILERFSAQQFPDLHSELNLSSLELGDSALYFCASSPRLAGVHEQFFGPGTRLTVL.

This chain uses TRBV11-1 with TRBJ2-3, with D hard to call. V lost 7 bases to trimming and J lost 0 bases, with 11 bases between them. CDR1 and CDR2 from the germline V gene are SGHAT and FQDESV (reference sequence). The CDR3 contains 14 residues. In nucleotides, the CDR3 is TGTGCCAGCAAGGCCATAACTAGCACAGATACGCAGTATTTT. It specifies CASKAITSTDTQYF. Using reference TRBV11-1 and TRBJ2-3 for the parts outside the CDR3, the full variable domain is EAEVAQSPRYKITEKSQAVAFWCDPISGHATLYWYRQILGQGPELLVQFQDESVVDDSQLPKDRFSAERLKGVDSTLKIQPAELGDSAMYLCASKAITSTDTQYFGPGTRLTVL.

V and J are TRBV7-8 and TRBJ2-3; no reliable D call. This CDR3 comprises 14 residues. CDR1 SGHVS and CDR2 FQNEAQ come from the germline V gene. Between the trimmed V and J ends, which lost 4 bases and 1 base, there was a span of 9 bases. CDR3 in amino acids: CASSYPRGTDTQYF. The DNA of the CDR3 is TGTGCCAGCAGCTACCCCCGAGGCACAGATACGCAGTATTTT.

The genes are TRBV10-3 and TRBJ1-5, with 9 bases fitting TRBD1. V shed 0 bases and J 3 bases; nucleotides not matched to a gene: 3. The CDR3 consists of 16 residues. Germline loops: CDR1 ENHRY, CDR2 SYGVKD. The CDR3 DNA reads TGTGCCATCAGTGAGTCGTGGACAGGGGACAATCAGCCCCAGCATTTT. Translated, it gives CAISESWTGDNQPQHF.

V and J are TRBV6-5 and TRBJ1-1, with D possibly matching TRBD1 (5 bases). Per germline, CDR1 MNHEY and CDR2 SVGAGI. Deletions cut 1 base from V and 2 bases from J, with 8 bases between. The CDR3 totals 14 residues. The CDR3 sequence is CASSYFGQNTEAFF. The CDR3 DNA is TGTGCCAGCAGTTACTTCGGACAAAACACTGAAGCTTTCTTT.